The sequence of this T cell receptor beta chain was determined in a study of human T cells and chemical hapten exposure. TCRdb called the RACE reads again in MiXCR, with one record for every CDR3 protein. The table lists roughly 110,000 distinct CDR3 sequences, more than 10% of them singletons. This CDR3 is built from 15 residues. V lost 2 bases and J lost 0, with 10 bases in between. Germline V gene sequence: CDR1 MNHEY, CDR2 SVGAGI. The sample's time point: pre-sensitization, week 0. Sample treatment: therapeutic diphenylcyclopropenone sensitization with weekly scalp DPC. The source was whole blood, collected in connection with sensitization to the hapten diphenylcyclopropenone (DPC). The chain is built from TRBV6-5 and TRBJ1-1; the D is unclear. The receptor's source is a woman aged 45-65 years with alopecia areata. Some clones in this sample may be carry-over from other donors' samples. CDR3 residues: CASSYRPSMNTEAFF. As DNA, the CDR3 is TGTGCCAGCAGTTACAGGCCTAGCATGAACACTGAAGCTTTCTTT.